This record concerns one TCR beta chain sequence. In the authors' workflow: Reference gene primer amplification gave nucleated cell count estimates. The data were produced by immunoSEQ multiplex PCR, yet TCRdb's version contains in-frame clones alone and is incomplete. V, J and clone size were drawn from that table, and D and trimming were deduced from the DNA. The data contain around 360,000 clones, over 75% of them seen just once; the ten biggest clones take up roughly a tenth. The data were taken from a study of blood T cell repertoires in COVID-19. Overall study: Material from acute and convalescent COVID-19 was sourced from the United States, Italy and Spain. PBMCs, B-cell-depleted T cells, or T cells provided the cDNA or gDNA that made up the material.

Recruited during active infection, patients (from Seattle) were subsequently followed longitudinally. Germline CDR1 and CDR2: GTSNPN and SVGIG (reference sequence). The CDR3 covers 15 residues. Trimming stripped 8 bases from V and 7 bases from J, with 24 bases between. The V call is TRBV30, the J call TRBJ1-5; D is ambiguous. The TCR originated in a woman in her 30s with COVID-19, enrolled during active disease. Material: peripheral blood. The CDR3 sequence is CALKTVGGFGQPQHF. The CDR3 DNA is TGTGCCCTAAAGACGGTAGGCGGATTCGGACAGCCCCAGCATTTT.